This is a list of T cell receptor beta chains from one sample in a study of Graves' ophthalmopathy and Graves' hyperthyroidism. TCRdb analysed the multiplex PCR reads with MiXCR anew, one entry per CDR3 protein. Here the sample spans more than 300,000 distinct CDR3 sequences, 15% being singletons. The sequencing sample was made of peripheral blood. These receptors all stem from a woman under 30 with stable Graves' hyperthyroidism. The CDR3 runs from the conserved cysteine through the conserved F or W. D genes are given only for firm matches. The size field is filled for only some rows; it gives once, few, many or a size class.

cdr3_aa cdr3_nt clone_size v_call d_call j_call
CASSLDRVGALTGELFF TGTGCCAGCAGCTTAGATCGGGTGGGCGCGCTCACCGGGGAGCTGTTTTTT . TRBV11-2 . TRBJ2-2
CASSPQPQAGGPRELFF TGTGCCAGCTCACCGCAACCTCAAGCGGGGGGGCCCCGGGAGCTGTTTTTT . TRBV18 TRBD2 TRBJ2-2
CSARGTGLQETQYF TGCAGTGCTAGGGGGACAGGCTTACAAGAGACCCAGTACTTC many TRBV20-1 TRBD1 TRBJ2-5
CASSLRTGLAVYEQYF TGTGCCAGCAGCTTGCGAACTGGACTAGCGGTTTACGAGCAGTACTTC many TRBV3-1 TRBD2 TRBJ2-7
CASKWTGAKNEQYF TGTGCCAGCAAATGGACAGGTGCGAAGAACGAGCAGTACTTC . TRBV2 TRBD1 TRBJ2-7
CSASRNSGNTIYF TGCAGTGCTAGCCGGAACTCTGGAAACACCATATATTTT many TRBV20-1 . TRBJ1-3
CASSLSRVGYLNTEAFF TGTGCCAGCAGCTTAAGCAGGGTAGGTTACCTGAACACTGAAGCTTTCTTT . TRBV7-3 . TRBJ1-1
CASSLAAPPGGEQYF TGTGCCAGCAGTTTAGCGGCTCCGCCTGGGGGGGAGCAGTACTTC many TRBV12-3/TRBV12-4 . TRBJ2-7
CASTSQEGDYGYTF TGTGCCAGTACCTCCCAGGAGGGTGACTATGGCTACACCTTC many TRBV19 . TRBJ1-2
CASLTGLGYTF TGTGCCAGCCTAACAGGGCTTGGCTACACCTTC . TRBV12-3/TRBV12-4 . TRBJ1-2
CASSEWTVYEQYF TGTGCCAGCAGTGAATGGACAGTCTACGAGCAGTACTTC many TRBV6-1 . TRBJ2-7
CATGDVNYEQYF TGTGCCACCGGGGACGTGAATTACGAGCAGTACTTC . TRBV24-1 . TRBJ2-7
CASSPLDQETQYF TGTGCCAGCTCACCTTTAGATCAAGAGACCCAGTACTTC . TRBV18 . TRBJ2-5
CAWSPENTIYF TGTGCCTGGAGTCCCGAAAACACCATATATTTT few TRBV30 . TRBJ1-3
CASSLVGVGEGPLHF TGTGCCAGCAGCTTAGTGGGTGTGGGGGAAGGACCCCTCCACTTT many TRBV11-1 . TRBJ1-6
CASSYRSGTDNFQYF TGTGCCAGCAGCTACCGATCCGGGACAGATAACTTCCAGTACTTC few TRBV7-8 TRBD1 TRBJ2-4
CATSARANLGPQHF TGTGCCACCTCCGCGCGGGCCAACCTTGGGCCCCAGCATTTT once TRBV24-1 . TRBJ1-5
CASSWGVWEQYF TGTGCCAGCAGCTGGGGGGTATGGGAGCAGTACTTC . TRBV28 . TRBJ2-7
CASRSGVAGANVLTF TGTGCCAGCAGGTCCGGAGTGGCCGGGGCCAACGTCCTGACTTTC many TRBV12-3/TRBV12-4 . TRBJ2-6
CASTWTHTYEQYF TGTGCCAGCACCTGGACGCACACCTACGAGCAGTACTTC . TRBV6-1 . TRBJ2-7
CASSPGAEGETQYF TGCGCCAGCAGCCCGGGAGCCGAAGGAGAGACCCAGTACTTC few TRBV5-1 . TRBJ2-5
CASSLRENQPQHF TGTGCCAGCAGTTTGCGGGAGAATCAGCCCCAGCATTTT many TRBV12-3/TRBV12-4 . TRBJ1-5
CASRVGAQETQYF TGTGCCAGCAGGGTGGGGGCTCAAGAGACCCAGTACTTC many TRBV6-2/TRBV6-3 . TRBJ2-5
CASSQDWDRVYEQYF TGTGCCAGCAGCCAAGATTGGGACAGGGTCTACGAGCAGTACTTC many TRBV14 TRBD1 TRBJ2-7
CASSLVTSGSYEQYF TGTGCCAGCAGCTTAGTCACTAGCGGGTCCTACGAGCAGTACTTC . TRBV11-2 TRBD2 TRBJ2-7
CASSDRDPEAFF TGTGCCAGCAGCGACAGGGATCCTGAAGCTTTCTTT many TRBV11-3 TRBD1 TRBJ1-1
CAISRRTSDGETQYF TGTGCCATCAGTCGCCGGACTAGCGATGGAGAGACCCAGTACTTC many TRBV10-3 TRBD2 TRBJ2-5
CASSLELGYEQYF TGCGCCAGCAGCTTGGAGCTGGGCTACGAGCAGTACTTC many TRBV5-1 . TRBJ2-7
CASSKGQGANGYTF TGTGCCAGCAGCAAAGGACAGGGGGCAAATGGCTACACCTTC many TRBV7-9 TRBD1 TRBJ1-2
CATSDSSPTGSKNIQYF TGTGCCACCAGTGATTCTTCCCCGACAGGGTCCAAAAACATTCAGTACTTC many TRBV24-1 TRBD1 TRBJ2-4
CASSRTGGLTEAFF TGTGCCAGCAGCCGGACAGGGGGACTTACTGAAGCTTTCTTT . TRBV5-5 TRBD1 TRBJ1-1
CASSPARAGELQETQYF TGTGCCAGCAGCCCCGCCAGGGCAGGAGAATTACAAGAGACCCAGTACTTC . TRBV13 . TRBJ2-5
CASSYGAGRTGELFF TGTGCCAGCAGTTACGGGGCAGGGCGGACCGGGGAGCTGTTTTTT . TRBV6-5 . TRBJ2-2
CAISTLQGAQRSSPLHF TGTGCCATCAGTACGTTACAGGGGGCGCAAAGAAGCTCACCCCTCCACTTT . TRBV10-3 TRBD1 TRBJ1-6
CASSIGLLAKNIQYF TGTGCCAGTAGTATAGGATTATTAGCCAAAAACATTCAGTACTTC many TRBV19 . TRBJ2-4
CASSHRGGTEAFF TGTGCCAGCAGCCACCGTGGGGGCACTGAAGCTTTCTTT many TRBV7-3 . TRBJ1-1
CASSQQTGFGNQPQHF TGTGCCAGCAGCCAACAGACAGGGTTTGGCAATCAGCCCCAGCATTTT many TRBV11-2 TRBD1 TRBJ1-5
CASSLADRGYNSPLHF TGTGCCAGCAGCTTAGCGGACAGGGGCTATAATTCACCCCTCCACTTT few TRBV7-9 TRBD1 TRBJ1-6
CSVEAPGRLYGYTF TGCAGCGTTGAGGCCCCGGGACGGCTCTATGGCTACACCTTC many TRBV29-1 . TRBJ1-2
CASSPQTGYTEAFF TGTGCCAGCTCACCACAGACAGGTTACACTGAAGCTTTCTTT . TRBV18 . TRBJ1-1
CATSNDRNTEAFF TGCGCCACAAGCAACGACAGAAACACTGAAGCTTTCTTT . TRBV5-1 . TRBJ1-1
CASSYAGPGTEAFF TGTGCCAGCAGTTACGCGGGGCCGGGGACTGAAGCTTTCTTT many TRBV6-5 . TRBJ1-1
CASSISWDRGLYEQYF TGTGCCAGTAGTATCTCTTGGGACAGGGGATTGTACGAGCAGTACTTC many TRBV19 TRBD1 TRBJ2-7
CASSQGRIETQYF TGTGCCAGCAGCCAGGGGAGGATCGAGACCCAGTACTTC many TRBV6-2/TRBV6-3 . TRBJ2-5
CASRIPGTANYGYTF TGTGCCAGCAGGATTCCCGGGACAGCTAACTATGGCTACACCTTC . TRBV19 TRBD1 TRBJ1-2
CASSPPTVSSGANVLTF TGTGCCAGCAGTCCCCCGACAGTCAGCTCTGGGGCCAACGTCCTGACTTTC many TRBV12-3/TRBV12-4 . TRBJ2-6
CASSLGQPSNQPQHF TGCGCCAGCAGCTTGGGTCAGCCGAGCAATCAGCCCCAGCATTTT . TRBV5-1 . TRBJ1-5